This TCR beta chain was sequenced for a study of T cell repertoires and HLA-DP antigens. Study in general: In vitro CD4+ alloreactivity was against HeLa-presented HLA-DP. Study findings and constraints: Clones undetected before culture averaged about 40% against one allele and about 50% against the other.

This clone appeared a single time. Its antigen is unidentified. The CDR3 spans 14 residues. CDR1 is MNHEY and CDR2 is SMNVEV in the germline V gene (reference sequence). Trimming cost V 8 bases and J 4 bases, with 15 bases left between them. The PCR primers covered 54 TRBV and 13 TRBJ segments. TCRdb keeps only in-frame clones here, not all; method: immunoSEQ multiplex PCR. The data show approximately 110,000 clones, nearly 95% seen once. CD4+ T cells were isolated untouched, approximately 98% pure. The TCR originated in a woman under 30 in good health and CMV-seronegative. This chain connects TRBV27 to TRBJ1-5; D is perhaps TRBD1 (6 bases). Input material: CD4+ T cells from PBMCs. The DNA of the CDR3 is TGTGCCAGCGAGAACGGGGGCCCGAATCAGCCCCAGCATTTT. This codes for CASENGGPNQPQHF.